Listed below are T cell receptor beta chains from one sample, sequenced in a study of blood T cell repertoires in COVID-19. Assay used: immunoSEQ multiplex PCR; TCRdb lists only in-frame clones, some missing. The sample includes more than 350,000 clones, around 92% of them seen just once. Material for sequencing was peripheral blood. The receptor set was obtained from a woman aged 30 to 39 with COVID-19, enrolled during active disease. CDR3s include the opening cysteine and the closing phenylalanine or tryptophan. A D gene is named only where the DNA matches it firmly. Size values are once, few and many counts, or a class for expanded clones, and some rows have none.

J	size	D	V	CDR3	DNA
TRBJ1-3	-	-	TRBV9	CASSSGSPGNTIYF	TGTGCCAGCAGCTCCGGGTCACCTGGAAACACCATATATTTT
TRBJ2-3	-	TRBD2	TRBV24-1	CATSDRGVQTDTQYF	TGTGCCACCAGTGACCGGGGGGTCCAAACAGATACGCAGTATTTT
TRBJ1-5	-	-	TRBV2	CASSERGGSQPQHF	TGTGCCAGCAGTGAACGAGGGGGATCTCAGCCCCAGCATTTT
TRBJ1-1	-	-	TRBV5-5	CASSFGVSLNTEAFF	TGTGCCAGCAGCTTCGGGGTGTCCCTAAACACTGAAGCTTTCTTT
TRBJ2-3	-	-	TRBV23-1	CASRRVLVTDTQYF	TGCGCCAGCAGGAGAGTCCTTGTCACAGATACGCAGTATTTT
TRBJ2-7	-	-	TRBV6-2/TRBV6-3	CASSYQETYEQYF	TGTGCCAGCAGTTACCAGGAAACCTACGAGCAGTACTTC
TRBJ2-3	-	TRBD2	TRBV11-3	CASSLFAGGSTDTQYF	TGTGCCAGCAGCTTATTCGCGGGGGGAAGCACAGATACGCAGTATTTT
TRBJ1-5	-	-	TRBV10-3	CAIRDGRDESQPQHF	TGTGCCATCAGAGACGGCAGGGATGAATCTCAGCCCCAGCATTTT
TRBJ2-2	-	TRBD1	TRBV5-1	CASTPDRAFAGELFF	TGCGCCAGCACCCCGGACAGGGCGTTCGCCGGGGAGCTGTTTTTT
TRBJ2-1	once	-	TRBV11-2	CASSRGASEYNEQFF	TGTGCCAGCAGCCGGGGGGCTAGCGAGTACAATGAGCAGTTCTTC
TRBJ2-1	-	TRBD1	TRBV7-6	CASRKTGAGGYNEQFF	TGTGCCAGCAGAAAAACCGGGGCAGGGGGCTACAATGAGCAGTTCTTC
TRBJ2-1	-	-	TRBV2	CASGVLAFSSYNEQFF	TGTGCCAGCGGAGTTCTAGCGTTTAGCTCCTACAATGAGCAGTTCTTC
TRBJ1-6	-	-	TRBV7-2	CASSSQGLLHNSPLHF	TGTGCCAGCAGCTCACAGGGCCTTCTACATAATTCACCCCTCCACTTT